The 27 T cell receptor beta chains presented below share a single source sample, sequenced in a study of blood T cell repertoires in COVID-19. The table came from immunoSEQ multiplex PCR; TCRdb's copy has only in-frame clones and leaves some out. The sample includes roughly 400,000 clones, over 75% of them seen just once. The sequenced material came from PBMCs or T cells enriched from blood (not recorded which). These receptors came from a woman under 30 who had been exposed to COVID-19.

The chain uses TRBV28 and TRBJ2-7, with D perhaps TRBD1 (6 bases). V shed 5 bases and J shed 0 bases, with 14 bases lying between them. The germline CDR1 and CDR2 sequences are MDHEN and SYDVKM. CDR3 length: 15 residues. For the CDR3, the DNA is TGTGCCAGCAGTCCGCACGGGACAAACTCCTACGAGCAGTACTTC. It yields the protein CASSPHGTNSYEQYF.

The chain joins TRBV30 to TRBJ1-6; TRBD1 matches 10 bases. Trimming at V came to 1 base and at J to 8 bases, leaving 5 bases not matched to a gene. This CDR3 spans 15 amino acids. Per the germline V gene, CDR1 is GTSNPN and CDR2 is SVGIG (reference sequence). CDR3 nucleotides: TGTGCCTGGAGTGGCGTGACAGGGGGCGATTCACCCCTCCACTTT. This encodes CAWSGVTGGDSPLHF.

Comments on this clone: Other DNA sequences from this sample encode an identical CDR3 as well. The V call is TRBV27, the J call TRBJ1-5; D uncertain. Germline V lookup: CDR1 MNHEY, CDR2 SMNVEV (reference sequence). This CDR3 spans 13 amino acids. Trimming left V 2 bases short and J 4 bases short, with 6 bases between. CDR3 in amino acids: CASSLGLNQPQHF. CDR3 in DNA: TGTGCCAGCAGTTTAGGCCTTAATCAGCCCCAGCATTTT.

The V gene is TRBV7-3, the J gene TRBJ2-2, with D perhaps matching TRBD2 (5 bases). The CDR3 is 14 residues long. CDR1 is SGHTA, CDR2 FQGTGA, per germline. Trimming removed 2 bases from V and 4 bases from J, with 8 bases in between. CDR3 loop: CASSLGGSTGELFF. The DNA for the CDR3 is TGTGCCAGCAGCTTAGGAGGATCCACCGGGGAGCTGTTTTTT.

The V and J genes are TRBV7-2 and TRBJ2-3; 9 nucleotides agree with TRBD2. With V trimmed by 2 bases and J by 4 bases, 7 bases remained unmatched. Per the germline V gene, CDR1 is SGHTA and CDR2 is FQGNSA. The CDR3 runs 16 residues. Here the CDR3 DNA reads TGTGCCAGCAGCTTAAGAGTAGCGGGAGCAGCAGATACGCAGTATTTT. It yields the protein CASSLRVAGAADTQYF.

The V gene is TRBV12-3 or TRBV12-4, the J gene TRBJ1-2, with D possibly matching TRBD1 (5 bases). The CDR3 is 13 residues long. Deletions cut 6 bases from V and 6 bases from J, with 14 bases between. Here the CDR3 reads CASSFRGENGYTF. The CDR3 DNA is TGTGCCAGCAGCTTCCGGGGGGAGAATGGCTACACCTTC.

The chain is built from TRBV5-1 and TRBJ1-1; TRBD1 agrees at 8 bases. The germline V gene encodes CDR1 SGHRS and CDR2 YFSETQ. This CDR3 has 14 amino acids. Unmatched junction bases numbered 2, after V lost 4 bases and J lost 0 bases. The CDR3 sequence: CASSRTGLNTEAFF. The CDR3 coding sequence is TGCGCCAGCAGCCGGACAGGGCTGAACACTGAAGCTTTCTTT.

This clone was recorded once. The chain carries TRBV28 and TRBJ1-5, with D perhaps matching TRBD1 (6 bases). CDR3 size: 14 residues. Trimming shortened V by 3 bases and J by 5 bases, and 11 bases separated the two germline ends. Germline CDR1 MDHEN, CDR2 SYDVKM. The CDR3 DNA follows: TGTGCCAGCAGTTTCGGGGGGGCGGATCAGCCCCAGCATTTT. Its protein product is CASSFGGADQPQHF.

The chain has TRBV15 and TRBJ2-7; the match to TRBD1 covers 7 bases. The CDR3 extends over 15 amino acids. Germline CDR1 is LNHNV and CDR2 is YYDKDF (reference sequence). V dropped 0 bases and J dropped 3; count of bases not matched to a gene: 5. The CDR3 region is CATSRDVTGSYEQYF. Here the CDR3 DNA reads TGTGCCACCAGCAGAGATGTGACAGGGAGCTACGAGCAGTACTTC.

J is TRBJ2-7 and V is TRBV9; possibly TRBD2 for D (5 bases). CDR1 is SGDLS, CDR2 YYNGEE, per germline. This CDR3 is 14 amino acids long. The ends were cut back, 3 bases at V and 0 bases at J, with 10 bases in the middle. The CDR3 DNA reads TGTGCCAGCAGCGGGAAGGAGGTCTCCTACGAGCAGTACTTC. Protein product: CASSGKEVSYEQYF.

The chain links TRBV27 to TRBJ2-1; 15 bases fit TRBD2. The CDR3 extends over 18 amino acids. The V gene's germline CDR1 is MNHEY and CDR2 SMNVEV (reference sequence). The J segment lost 5 bases and the V segment lost 5 bases, leaving 10 bases of the junction unmatched. Here the CDR3 DNA reads TGTGCCAGCAGTACGGGACTAGCGGGGGGACGAATGGACAATGAGCAGTTCTTC. Translated, it gives CASSTGLAGGRMDNEQFF.

This clone was seen just once. The chain employs TRBV28 and TRBJ1-5; the match to TRBD1 covers 10 bases. J was trimmed by 7 bases and V by 4 bases; bases with no gene match: 7. The germline V gene has CDR1 MDHEN and CDR2 SYDVKM. The length of the CDR3 is 15 residues. The CDR3 bases are TGTGCCAGCAGTTCAGGGGACAGGGGAACCCAGCCCCAGCATTTT. Translation: CASSSGDRGTQPQHF.

The chain links TRBV2 to TRBJ2-3, with 12 bases that match TRBD2. Germline V CDR1 and CDR2: SNHLY, FYNNEI. This CDR3 has 15 residues. V was pared by 5 bases and J by 8 bases, with 8 bases of the junction left unmatched. The CDR3 sequence is CASSWTSGEQGTQYF. CDR3 sequence (DNA): TGTGCCAGCAGTTGGACTAGCGGGGAACAGGGTACGCAGTATTTT. Drawing the rest from reference TRBV2 and TRBJ2-3, the complete variable domain is EPEVTQTPSHQVTQMGQEVILRCVPISNHLYFYWYRQILGQKVEFLVSFYNNEISEKSEIFDDQFSVERPDGSNFTLKIRSTKLEDSAMYFCASSWTSGEQGTQYFGPGTRLTVL.

This clone was picked up a small number of times. The J gene is TRBJ1-5, the V gene TRBV28; D unresolved. The CDR3 contains 14 residues. With 5 bases removed from V and 4 bases from J, the gap between germline ends came to 12 bases. Looked up from germline, CDR1 is MDHEN and CDR2 is SYDVKM. The chain's CDR3 is CASSKTAFNQPQHF. The CDR3 DNA sequence: TGTGCCAGCAGTAAAACAGCCTTTAATCAGCCCCAGCATTTT.

The rearrangement uses TRBV14 and TRBJ2-7, with 9 positions matching TRBD1. Germline-derived CDR1 and CDR2 are SGHDN and FVKESK. The junction had 4 bases not matched to a gene; V was cut back by 1 base and J by 0 bases. The CDR3 runs to 16 residues. The CDR3 loop is CASSQGGQGSSYEQYF. Written as DNA, the CDR3 is TGTGCCAGCAGCCAAGGAGGACAGGGGAGCTCCTACGAGCAGTACTTC.

The chain recombines TRBV25-1 with TRBJ2-1; TRBD2 aligns across 9 bases. Per the germline V gene, CDR1 is MGHDK and CDR2 is SYGVNS. V lost 4 bases, J lost 4 bases, and 5 bases stayed unmatched. CDR3 length equals 15 residues. The DNA for the CDR3 is TGTGCCAGCAGTGGGGGGACTAGCTTTTACAATGAGCAGTTCTTC. Translation gives CASSGGTSFYNEQFF. The full variable domain, completed using reference TRBV25-1 and TRBJ2-1, is EADIYQTPRYLVIGTGKKITLECSQTMGHDKMYWYQQDPGMELHLIHYSYGVNSTEKGDLSSESTVSRIRTEHFPLTLESARPSHTSQYLCASSGGTSFYNEQFFGPGTRLTVL.

The chain carries TRBV7-2 and TRBJ1-6; tentative D call: TRBD1 (6 bases). The CDR3 consists of 14 residues. The V and J ends lost 3 bases and 6 bases respectively, with 9 bases between them. Germline CDR1 is SGHTA and CDR2 is FQGNSA. The CDR3 nucleotides are TGTGCCAGCAGCTTTCAGGGGTCTAATTCACCCCTCCACTTT. This translates into CASSFQGSNSPLHF.

J is TRBJ2-7 and V is TRBV28, with D perhaps matching TRBD1 (6 bases). CDR1 is MDHEN and CDR2 is SYDVKM in the germline V gene. This CDR3 is 15 amino acids long. The V end lost 3 bases, the J end lost 0 bases, and 12 bases lay between the germline ends. This CDR3 reads CASSFFGRGSYEQYF. The CDR3 coding sequence is TGTGCCAGCAGTTTTTTCGGCAGGGGCTCCTACGAGCAGTACTTC.

V gene TRBV5-4 combines with J gene TRBJ2-7, with 12 positions matching TRBD2. Germline CDR1 reads SGHNT; CDR2 reads YYREEE (reference sequence). CDR3 length: 15 residues. The junction had 5 bases not matched to a gene; V was cut back by 4 bases and J by 3 bases. CDR3 region: CASSPTSGGFYEQYF. The CDR3 coding sequence is TGTGCCAGCAGCCCAACTAGCGGGGGGTTCTACGAGCAGTACTTC.

This sequence joins TRBV5-1 and TRBJ2-5, with 15 bases aligning to TRBD2. The length of the CDR3 is 19 residues. V gave up 0 bases and J gave up 4 bases; unmatched junction bases: 10. Germline V gene sequence: CDR1 SGHRS, CDR2 YFSETQ. The CDR3 nucleotides are TGCGCCAGCAGCTTGGGTGGGACTAGCGGGGGGCTCGGAAGAGAGACCCAGTACTTC. Its translation is CASSLGGTSGGLGRETQYF.

The rearrangement joins TRBV3-1 (or the pseudogene TRBV3-2) to TRBJ2-1; 7 bases match TRBD2. Germline values: CDR1 LGHDT, CDR2 YNNKEL (reference sequence). The V gene end was trimmed by 5 bases and the J gene end by 4 bases; junction bases not matched to a gene: 11. The CDR3 covers 16 residues. CDR3 sequence: CASSAPTSKFYNEQFF. In DNA, the CDR3 is TGTGCCAGCAGCGCCCCGACTAGCAAGTTTTACAATGAGCAGTTCTTC.

V gene TRBV3-1 (or the pseudogene TRBV3-2) combines with J gene TRBJ2-7, with TRBD2 as a possible D gene (6 bases). The CDR3 spans 16 residues. From germline, CDR1 is LGHDT and CDR2 YNNKEL (reference sequence). V dropped 4 bases and J dropped 6 bases, with 22 bases sitting between them. CDR3 nucleotide sequence: TGTGCCAGCAGCCCGGGCGGGGACCCGCTGACAGTCGAGCAGTACTTC. It encodes CASSPGGDPLTVEQYF.

The chain recombines TRBV5-8 with TRBJ2-1; 11 positions agree with TRBD2. Germline CDR1 is SGHTS and CDR2 is YDEGEE. CDR3 length equals 15 residues. The ends lost 0 bases at V and 4 bases at J; junction bases unmatched: 0. The CDR3 DNA follows: TGTGCCAGCAGCTTGGGACTAGCGGGATACAATGAGCAGTTCTTC. Its protein product is CASSLGLAGYNEQFF. Full variable domain (missing parts from reference TRBV5-8 and TRBJ2-1): EAGVTQSPTHLIKTRGQQATLRCSPISGHTSVYWYQQALGLGLQFLLWYDEGEERNRGNFPPRFSGRQFPNYSSELNVNALELEDSALYLCASSLGLAGYNEQFFGPGTRLTVL.

The chain carries TRBV5-4 and TRBJ1-4, with D unresolved. CDR1 and CDR2 from the germline V gene are SGHNT and YYREEE (reference sequence). There are 15 residues in the CDR3. V lost 2 bases to trimming and J lost 5 bases, with 13 bases between them. This chain's CDR3 is CASSFRSGPNEKLFF. CDR3 DNA: TGTGCCAGCAGCTTTAGGTCAGGCCCAAATGAAAAACTGTTTTTT.

This chain joins TRBV4-1 and TRBJ2-1; TRBD1 aligns across 10 bases. Trimming at V came to 0 bases and at J to 6 bases, leaving 5 bases not matched to a gene. Germline CDR1 MGHRA, CDR2 YSYEKL. CDR3 size: 16 residues. In nucleotides, the CDR3 is TGCGCCAGCAGCCAAGACGGGACAGGGGTTTCCAATGAGCAGTTCTTC. It translates to CASSQDGTGVSNEQFF.

The CDR3 bases are TGTGCCAGCAGTTACTCTAATCCGAGCGTTGGTTCACCCCTCCACTTT. It encodes CASSYSNPSVGSPLHF. J is TRBJ1-6 and V is TRBV6-5; no clear D gene. This CDR3 is built from 16 residues. In germline, CDR1 is MNHEY, CDR2 SVGAGI. V gave up 0 bases and J gave up 9 bases, with 15 bases separating them.

This clone was seen only once. This chain uses TRBV4-3 with TRBJ2-1, with D perhaps matching TRBD1 (6 bases). Germline V CDR1 and CDR2: LGHNA, YSLEER. The CDR3 is made up of 15 amino acids. V was cut by 3 bases and J by 3 bases, with 12 bases left in between. DNA for the CDR3: TGCGCCAGCAGCCATTCAGGGGCCCACTACAATGAGCAGTTCTTC. Encoded protein: CASSHSGAHYNEQFF.